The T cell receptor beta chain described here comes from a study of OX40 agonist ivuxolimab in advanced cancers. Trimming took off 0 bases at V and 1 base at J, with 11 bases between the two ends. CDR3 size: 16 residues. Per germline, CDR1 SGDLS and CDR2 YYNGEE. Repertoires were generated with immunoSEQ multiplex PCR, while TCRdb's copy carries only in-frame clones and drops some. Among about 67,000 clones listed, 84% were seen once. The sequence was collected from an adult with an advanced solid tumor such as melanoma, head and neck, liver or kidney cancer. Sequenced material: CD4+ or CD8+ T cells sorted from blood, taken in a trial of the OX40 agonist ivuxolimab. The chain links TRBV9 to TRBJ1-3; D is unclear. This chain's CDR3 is CASSVDPVSSGNTIYF. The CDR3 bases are TGTGCCAGCAGCGTAGATCCAGTTTCTTCTGGAAACACCATATATTTT.